These T cell receptor beta chains were read from a single sample in a study of molecular identifiers for immune sequencing clone quantification. TCRdb used MiXCR to reprocess the PCR reads, holding one entry per CDR3 protein. The table includes 460,000 or so distinct CDR3 sequences, less than 30% detected once. The material sequenced was naive CD8+ T cells from blood, with Jurkat cell RNA spiked in. The receptors were sampled from a human donor in good health. Some libraries in this study had Jurkat cell RNA spiked in. CDR3s include the opening cysteine and the closing phenylalanine or tryptophan. A D gene is named only where the DNA matches it firmly. Clone size, where shown, is once, few, many, or a class for clones that have expanded.

- TRBD1 TRBJ1-5 TRBV19 CASSMSGQAFNQPQHF TGTGCCAGTAGTATGAGTGGACAGGCCTTCAATCAGCCCCAGCATTTT
many - TRBJ1-4 TRBV20-1 CSAAMGVANEKLFF TGCAGTGCCGCAATGGGGGTAGCCAATGAAAAACTGTTTTTT
few - TRBJ1-1 TRBV12-3/TRBV12-4 CASSTYNEAFF TGTGCCAGCAGTACTTACAATGAAGCTTTCTTT
few - TRBJ2-1 TRBV11-2 CASSHQGGFNEQFF TGTGCCAGCAGCCATCAAGGGGGGTTCAATGAGCAGTTCTTC
- - TRBJ2-7 TRBV19 CASGWGSAYEQYF TGTGCCAGTGGTTGGGGGTCCGCCTACGAGCAGTACTTC
few - TRBJ2-4 TRBV11-2 CASSLVRSPLAKNIQYF TGTGCCAGCAGCTTAGTGCGGAGCCCTCTAGCCAAAAACATTCAGTACTTC
many TRBD1 TRBJ1-1 TRBV5-4 CASSLGRTGQIWDAAFF TGTGCCAGCAGCTTGGGGCGGACAGGGCAGATTTGGGATGCGGCTTTCTTT
- TRBD2 TRBJ2-7 TRBV4-3 CASSQDWREPSGGYEQYF TGCGCCAGCAGCCAAGATTGGAGGGAGCCTAGCGGAGGCTACGAGCAGTACTTC
few - TRBJ2-7 TRBV6-5 CASSYDSRREQYF TGTGCCAGCAGTTACGACAGTCGGCGGGAGCAGTACTTC
few - TRBJ1-1 TRBV7-9 CASTKAITEAFF TGTGCCAGCACCAAAGCGATCACTGAAGCTTTCTTT
- - TRBJ1-1 TRBV2 CASSEALLEGTGTDTEAFF TGTGCCAGCAGTGAAGCGCTTCTGGAGGGAACGGGGACGGACACTGAAGCTTTCTTT
- - TRBJ1-1 TRBV7-2 CASSQRPAWTANPEAFF TGTGCCAGCAGCCAAAGGCCCGCTTGGACAGCTAACCCTGAAGCTTTCTTT
- TRBD2 TRBJ2-1 TRBV13 CASSLELAGSSYNEQFF TGTGCCAGCAGCTTAGAGTTAGCGGGGTCGTCCTACAATGAGCAGTTCTTC
many - TRBJ2-5 TRBV29-1 CSVAGVEETQYF TGCAGCGTTGCAGGGGTTGAAGAGACCCAGTACTTC
few - TRBJ2-7 TRBV7-9 CASSNPGNPYEQYF TGTGCCAGCAGCAACCCGGGAAACCCCTACGAGCAGTACTTC
few TRBD2 TRBJ2-1 TRBV20-1 CSARDPDSGSVGSYNEQFF TGCAGTGCTAGAGATCCCGATAGCGGGAGTGTAGGGTCCTACAATGAGCAGTTCTTC
- - TRBJ2-7 TRBV7-8 CASSPLGGTDEQYF TGTGCCAGCAGCCCATTAGGCGGGACCGACGAGCAGTACTTC
many - TRBJ1-1 TRBV7-9 CASTLERAPNTEAFF TGTGCCAGCACCCTAGAGAGGGCCCCGAACACTGAAGCTTTCTTT
few TRBD2 TRBJ2-7 TRBV3-1 CASSQEVAGVEYEQYF TGTGCCAGCAGCCAAGAGGTAGCGGGAGTGGAGTACGAGCAGTACTTC
few TRBD1 TRBJ1-1 TRBV3-1 CASSPQGQGARSEAFF TGTGCCAGCAGCCCCCAGGGACAGGGGGCTCGTTCTGAAGCTTTCTTT
many - TRBJ2-7 TRBV7-8 CASSSRDEQYF TGTGCCAGCAGCTCCAGGGACGAGCAGTACTTC
many - TRBJ1-1 TRBV29-1 CSVKPGPPTTRAGGTEAFF TGCAGCGTCAAACCGGGACCCCCCACGACGAGAGCTGGGGGCACTGAAGCTTTCTTT
- TRBD2 TRBJ2-7 TRBV2 CSSSAARESYEQYF TGTTCCAGCAGTGCCGCGCGGGAGTCCTACGAGCAGTACTTC
few - TRBJ2-3 TRBV18 CASSPPGDTPYF TGTGCCAGCTCACCACCAGGAGATACGCCGTATTTT
few TRBD2 TRBJ2-3 TRBV7-9 CASSLASGSMGTDTQYF TGTGCCAGCAGCTTAGCAAGCGGGAGTATGGGCACAGATACGCAGTATTTT
few - TRBJ1-1 TRBV15 CATSRAEAPEAFF TGTGCCACCAGCAGGGCAGAGGCCCCTGAAGCTTTCTTT
many - TRBJ1-1 TRBV27 CASSFLEGRTEAFF TGTGCCAGCAGTTTTTTGGAGGGTAGAACTGAAGCTTTCTTT
- TRBD2 TRBJ2-7 TRBV20-1 CSARGEGLAGPYEQYF TGCAGTGCTAGGGGTGAGGGACTAGCGGGACCCTACGAGCAGTACTTC
- - TRBJ1-5 TRBV7-9 CASSDSRESDQPQHF TGTGCCAGCAGCGACTCCAGGGAGAGCGATCAGCCCCAGCATTTT
many TRBD1 TRBJ1-2 TRBV7-2 CASSLEPTGHYGYTF TGTGCCAGCAGCTTAGAGCCGACAGGGCACTATGGCTACACCTTC
- - TRBJ1-2 TRBV3-1 CASSQDASTSIGYTF TGTGCCAGCAGCCAAGATGCATCTACTAGCATTGGCTACACCTTC
- - TRBJ1-1 TRBV7-9 CASTLEPSVNTEAFF TGTGCCAGCACCTTGGAGCCCAGCGTGAACACTGAAGCTTTCTTT
- - TRBJ2-2 TRBV7-3 CASSGDGLSGELFF TGTGCCAGCAGCGGGGATGGGTTGTCCGGGGAGCTGTTTTTT
- - TRBJ1-2 TRBV30 CAWSTNPGYGYTF TGTGCCTGGAGTACAAACCCAGGGTATGGCTACACCTTC
many TRBD2 TRBJ2-1 TRBV7-3 CASSSSSGSGNEQFF TGTGCCAGCAGCTCGTCTAGCGGGAGTGGAAATGAGCAGTTCTTC
- - TRBJ2-1 TRBV7-2 CASSHTESNYNEQFF TGTGCCAGCAGCCACACAGAATCCAATTACAATGAGCAGTTCTTC
few - TRBJ2-3 TRBV11-3 CASSLNSRPDTQYF TGTGCCAGCAGCTTAAATTCTAGACCAGATACGCAGTATTTT
- TRBD2 TRBJ2-3 TRBV7-9 CASSSSLSAGVTDTQYF TGTGCCAGCAGCTCTTCTCTCTCAGCGGGGGTCACAGATACGCAGTATTTT
few - TRBJ2-4 TRBV28 CASSLTLAKNIQYF TGTGCCAGCAGTTTGACGCTAGCCAAAAACATTCAGTACTTC
- - TRBJ2-5 TRBV5-3 CASSPRGESQETQHF TGTGCCAGCAGCCCGAGGGGGGAGAGCCAAGAGACCCAGCACTTC
- - TRBJ2-7 TRBV19 CASNPGPDYEQYF TGTGCCAGTAACCCGGGACCAGACTACGAGCAGTACTTC
- - TRBJ1-4 TRBV7-9 CASSLASSGRGEKLFF TGTGCCAGCAGCTTAGCGAGTTCAGGGCGGGGTGAAAAACTGTTTTTT
few TRBD2 TRBJ2-1 TRBV29-1 CSVEWREGRYEQFF TGCAGCGTTGAATGGCGGGAGGGCCGTTATGAGCAGTTCTTC
- TRBD1 TRBJ2-3 TRBV4-3 CSSSPGQGAWDTQYF TGCTCCAGCAGCCCCGGACAGGGGGCGTGGGATACGCAGTATTTT
- - TRBJ2-7 TRBV7-9 CASSSHPWDGSYEQYF TGTGCCAGCAGCTCCCACCCCTGGGACGGGTCCTACGAGCAGTACTTC